Following are 13 T cell receptor beta chains from one sample sequenced in a study of identical twins listed by TCRdb under 2016. Libraries were constructed by 5' RACE. Reads for this sample came from an Illumina HiSeq 2000. TCRdb reworked the public reads: Q25 trimming with fastp, MiXCR clone assembly, productive beta chains retained. When rows share a CDR3 protein, they turn into one entry using the most common DNA and genes. The table for this sample lists 250,000 to 350,000 distinct CDR3 sequences; more than 8% of them were counted only once. The ten top clones hold 6% to 8.5% of the sample. These sequences were also reported in another study, on yellow fever vaccine responses in identical twins.

The sample consisted of CD8+ T cells sorted from blood. The receptor set was obtained from a woman aged 18-29 years in good health.

The table lists this clonotype with many counts. This rearrangement joins TRBV4-3 to TRBJ2-5; tentative D call: TRBD1 (5 bases). The V gene's germline CDR1 is LGHNA and CDR2 YSLEER. The CDR3 extends over 15 amino acids. V was clipped by 0 bases and J by 2 bases, with 10 bases between them. CDR3 loop: CASSQDWTLQETQYF. CDR3 DNA: TGCGCCAGCAGCCAAGATTGGACACTTCAAGAGACCCAGTACTTC.

With regard to this clonotype: This may come from a read error, since a much larger clone is one base off. J is TRBJ1-5 and V is TRBV10-3; D is unclear. Between the trimmed V and J ends, which lost 6 bases and 5 bases, there was a span of 14 bases. CDR3 length: 14 residues. CDR1 ENHRY and CDR2 SYGVKD come from the germline V gene. The CDR3: CAISPGQSDQPQHF. The CDR3 DNA reads TGTGCCATCAGCCCGGGTCAGAGCGATCAGCCCCAGCATTTT.

In its sample, this clonotype was seen a few times. It is unclear where the CDR3 begins or ends on the DNA, so no DNA is shown, and the CDR3 is as TCRdb lists it. The rearrangement joins TRBV11-2 to TRBJ2-7; the listed D gene, TRBD2, was not tested against the DNA. Germline lookup yields CDR1 SGHAT and CDR2 FQNNGV. The CDR3 length equals 19 residues, ends included. This CDR3 reads CASSFGPGLAGGSSYEQYF.

The J gene is TRBJ2-3, the V gene TRBV11-2; TRBD2 matches 7 bases. The trim removed 1 base at V and 2 bases at J, leaving 9 bases unmatched. The CDR3 totals 17 residues. CDR1 is SGHAT and CDR2 is FQNNGV in the germline V gene. CDR3 loop: CASSLVEASGYTDTQYF. The CDR3 DNA follows: TGTGCCAGCAGCTTAGTAGAGGCTAGCGGCTACACAGATACGCAGTATTTT. Filled out from reference TRBV11-2 and TRBJ2-3, the complete variable domain reads EAGVAQSPRYKIIEKRQSVAFWCNPISGHATLYWYQQILGQGPKLLIQFQNNGVVDDSQLPKDRFSAERLKGVDSTLKIQPAKLEDSAVYLCASSLVEASGYTDTQYFGPGTRLTVL.

The chain uses TRBV6-2 or TRBV6-3 and TRBJ1-5; 7 bases agree with TRBD1. CDR1 MNHEY and CDR2 SVGEGT come from the germline V gene. V lost 2 bases to trimming and J lost 7 bases; unmatched junction nucleotides: 11. The CDR3 has 16 residues. CDR3 coding DNA: TGTGCCAGCAGTTACAACCCCGACAGGGAAGGACAGCCCCAGCATTTT. Protein: CASSYNPDREGQPQHF.

This clonotype occurred a few times. CDR3 DNA: TGCAGCGTTGAAGAAATGGAAAGCGGGAATGAGCAGTTCTTC. Amino acids: CSVEEMESGNEQFF. J is TRBJ2-1 and V is TRBV29-1; D perhaps matches TRBD2 (6 bases). V lost 0 bases, J lost 7 bases, and 13 bases lay in between. The CDR3 consists of 14 residues. CDR1 is SQVTM, CDR2 ANQGSEA, per germline.

This clonotype was counted only a few times. This sequence joins TRBV5-1 and TRBJ2-1, with 7 bases that match TRBD2. This CDR3 spans 15 amino acids. V gave up 10 bases and J gave up 10 bases; unmatched junction bases: 20. Germline V gene sequence: CDR1 SGHRS, CDR2 YFSETQ. The CDR3 bases are TGCGCCGGCTCCCTCTGGGGGGGGGAAGGAAGCGAGCAGTTCTTC. This translates into CAGSLWGGEGSEQFF.

In this sample, this clonotype turned up a few times. V usage is TRBV5-6 and J usage is TRBJ1-1; the D is unclear. Germline lookup yields CDR1 SGHDT and CDR2 YYEEEE. Deletions cut 5 bases from V and 1 base from J, with 15 bases between. The CDR3 contains 15 residues. CDR3 amino acids: CASSRLRRENTEAFF. CDR3 DNA sequence: TGTGCCAGCAGTCGTCTAAGGAGGGAGAACACTGAAGCTTTCTTT.

V gene TRBV10-3 combines with J gene TRBJ2-5; the match to TRBD1 covers 7 bases. Germline V CDR1 and CDR2: ENHRY, SYGVKD. V shed 3 bases and J 0 bases; nucleotides not matched to a gene: 4. This CDR3 region has 15 residues. The CDR3 DNA follows: TGTGCCATCAGTGACGAGACAGGGTACCAAGAGACCCAGTACTTC. Its translation is CAISDETGYQETQYF.

Only a few counts were recorded for this clonotype. V gene TRBV3-1 combines with J gene TRBJ2-7, with TRBD2 matching 9 bases. With V trimmed by 1 base and J by 6 bases, 10 bases remained unmatched. Germline V gene data show CDR1 as LGHDT and CDR2 as YNNKEL (reference sequence). This CDR3 has 16 residues. For the CDR3, the DNA is TGTGCCAGCAGCCAAGCATTAGCGGGAGTTTTAGGCGAGCAGTACTTC. This sequence encodes CASSQALAGVLGEQYF.

This chain joins TRBV30 and TRBJ2-7, with D uncertain. Germline CDR1 and CDR2: GTSNPN and SVGIG (reference sequence). The CDR3 length is 12 residues. Trimming removed 5 bases from V and 2 bases from J, with 10 bases in between. This CDR3 is CAWAGQTYEQYF. The DNA of the CDR3 is TGTGCCTGGGCCGGGCAAACCTACGAGCAGTACTTC.

The J gene is TRBJ2-7, the V gene TRBV20-1; TRBD1 matches at 8 bases. This CDR3 has 16 residues. V lost 3 bases, J lost 1 base, and 11 bases stayed unmatched. Germline CDR1 and CDR2: DFQATT and SNEGSKA (reference sequence). The CDR3 nucleotides read TGCAGTGCTAGGGATTACAGGGGGGCACTTTCCTACGAGCAGTACTTC. Its translation: CSARDYRGALSYEQYF.

Only a few counts were recorded for this clonotype. This chain joins TRBV7-8 and TRBJ1-1; 7 nucleotides agree with TRBD1. Germline V gene lookup returns CDR1 SGHVS and CDR2 FQNEAQ. The CDR3 has 15 amino acids. V trimming: 3 bases; J trimming: 3 bases; junction bases outside the gene matches: 7. Here the CDR3 reads CASSFRTGSDTEAFF. The CDR3, as DNA: TGTGCCAGCAGCTTTAGGACAGGATCGGACACTGAAGCTTTCTTT.